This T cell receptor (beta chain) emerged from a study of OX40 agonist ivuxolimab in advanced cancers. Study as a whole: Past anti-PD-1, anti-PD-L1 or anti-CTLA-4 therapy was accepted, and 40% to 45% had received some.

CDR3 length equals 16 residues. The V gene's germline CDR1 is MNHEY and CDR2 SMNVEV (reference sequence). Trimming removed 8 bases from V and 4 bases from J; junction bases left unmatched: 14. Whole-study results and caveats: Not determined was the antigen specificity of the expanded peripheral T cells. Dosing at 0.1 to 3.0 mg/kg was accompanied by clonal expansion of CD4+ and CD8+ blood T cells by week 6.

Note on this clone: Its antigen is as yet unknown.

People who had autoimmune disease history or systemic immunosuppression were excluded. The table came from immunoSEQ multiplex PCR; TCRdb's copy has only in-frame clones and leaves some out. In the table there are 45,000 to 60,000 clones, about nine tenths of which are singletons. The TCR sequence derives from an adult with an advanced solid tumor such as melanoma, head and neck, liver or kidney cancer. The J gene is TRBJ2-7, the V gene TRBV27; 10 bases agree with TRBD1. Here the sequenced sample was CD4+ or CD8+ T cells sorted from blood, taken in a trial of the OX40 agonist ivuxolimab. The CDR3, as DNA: TGTGCCAGCCCATATACCGACCGACAGGGGGCTTACGAGCAGTACTTC. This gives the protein CASPYTDRQGAYEQYF.